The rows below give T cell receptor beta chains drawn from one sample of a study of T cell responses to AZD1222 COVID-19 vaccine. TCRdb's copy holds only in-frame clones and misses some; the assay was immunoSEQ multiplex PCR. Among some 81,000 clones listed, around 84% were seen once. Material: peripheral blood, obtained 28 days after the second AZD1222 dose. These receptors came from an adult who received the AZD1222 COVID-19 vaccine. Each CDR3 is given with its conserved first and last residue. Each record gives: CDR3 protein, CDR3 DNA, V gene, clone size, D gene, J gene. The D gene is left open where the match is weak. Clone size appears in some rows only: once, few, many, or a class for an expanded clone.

CDR3aa: CASSPPRLATDTQYF
CDR3nt: TGTGCCAGCAGCCCCCCGCGGCTAGCCACAGATACGCAGTATTTT
v_gene: TRBV27
abundance: NA
d_gene: NA
j_gene: TRBJ2-3

CDR3aa: CASTADTRSYEQYF
CDR3nt: TGTGCCAGCACCGCAGACACTAGGTCCTACGAGCAGTACTTC
v_gene: TRBV7-2
abundance: few
d_gene: NA
j_gene: TRBJ2-7

CDR3aa: CASSLTGTGLYNEQFF
CDR3nt: TGTGCCAGCAGCTTAACCGGGACAGGGCTGTACAATGAGCAGTTCTTC
v_gene: TRBV11-3
abundance: NA
d_gene: TRBD1
j_gene: TRBJ2-1

CDR3aa: CASSSVAGGPSEQFF
CDR3nt: TGTGCCAGTAGTAGCGTAGCGGGGGGGCCTAGTGAGCAGTTCTTC
v_gene: TRBV19
abundance: once
d_gene: TRBD2
j_gene: TRBJ2-1

CDR3aa: CASSPRTRGYTF
CDR3nt: TGTGCCAGCAGTCCGCGGACGCGTGGCTACACCTTC
v_gene: TRBV14
abundance: NA
d_gene: NA
j_gene: TRBJ1-2

CDR3aa: CASSYSIDQPQHF
CDR3nt: TGTGCCAGCAGTTACTCGATTGATCAGCCCCAGCATTTT
v_gene: TRBV6-2/TRBV6-3
abundance: few
d_gene: NA
j_gene: TRBJ1-5

CDR3aa: CASTQGDIFNQPQHF
CDR3nt: TGTGCCAGCACCCAGGGGGACATATTCAATCAGCCCCAGCATTTT
v_gene: TRBV7-2
abundance: NA
d_gene: TRBD1
j_gene: TRBJ1-5

CDR3aa: CASSPSDRDEQFF
CDR3nt: TGTGCCAGCAGCCCTAGCGATAGGGATGAGCAGTTCTTC
v_gene: TRBV27
abundance: NA
d_gene: NA
j_gene: TRBJ2-1

CDR3aa: CASSAYRGQSSGNTIYF
CDR3nt: TGTGCCAGCAGCGCCTACAGGGGTCAGAGCTCTGGAAACACCATATATTTT
v_gene: TRBV5-4
abundance: NA
d_gene: TRBD1
j_gene: TRBJ1-3

CDR3aa: CAIRPVLTSYEQYF
CDR3nt: TGTGCCATCAGACCCGTCCTTACATCCTACGAGCAGTACTTC
v_gene: TRBV10-3
abundance: NA
d_gene: NA
j_gene: TRBJ2-7

CDR3aa: CASSSPTVTIIDTQYF
CDR3nt: TGTGCCAGCAGCTCCCCCACGGTCACGATAATAGATACGCAGTATTTT
v_gene: TRBV7-9
abundance: once
d_gene: NA
j_gene: TRBJ2-3

CDR3aa: CASSYAGEGTGELFF
CDR3nt: TGTGCCAGCAGTTACGCGGGAGAGGGCACCGGGGAGCTGTTTTTT
v_gene: TRBV28
abundance: NA
d_gene: TRBD2
j_gene: TRBJ2-2

CDR3aa: CASSFAGSAYGYTF
CDR3nt: TGTGCCAGCAGTTTTGCAGGGAGTGCCTATGGCTACACCTTC
v_gene: TRBV28
abundance: NA
d_gene: NA
j_gene: TRBJ1-2

CDR3aa: CASSYSRGANTGELFF
CDR3nt: TGTGCCAGCAGTTACTCTCGGGGAGCGAACACCGGGGAGCTGTTTTTT
v_gene: TRBV6-6
abundance: NA
d_gene: NA
j_gene: TRBJ2-2

CDR3aa: CASSLRTPYNEQFF
CDR3nt: TGTGCCAGCAGTTTAAGGACACCTTACAATGAGCAGTTCTTC
v_gene: TRBV28
abundance: NA
d_gene: NA
j_gene: TRBJ2-1

CDR3aa: CASSPGMGYTEAFF
CDR3nt: TGTGCCAGCTCACCAGGGATGGGGTACACTGAAGCTTTCTTT
v_gene: TRBV18
abundance: NA
d_gene: NA
j_gene: TRBJ1-1

CDR3aa: CATRPEKSNYGYTF
CDR3nt: TGTGCCACCCGTCCGGAGAAATCGAACTATGGCTACACCTTC
v_gene: TRBV6-5
abundance: NA
d_gene: NA
j_gene: TRBJ1-2

CDR3aa: CASMTDGNQPQHF
CDR3nt: TGTGCCAGCATGACCGATGGCAATCAGCCCCAGCATTTT
v_gene: TRBV7-9
abundance: NA
d_gene: NA
j_gene: TRBJ1-5

CDR3aa: CASSPPLRRGAQQETQYF
CDR3nt: TGTGCCAGCAGCCCGCCCCTGCGGCGGGGGGCCCAACAAGAGACCCAGTACTTC
v_gene: TRBV4-2
abundance: few
d_gene: TRBD2
j_gene: TRBJ2-5

CDR3aa: CASSLDGRAGANVLTF
CDR3nt: TGTGCCAGCAGCTTAGATGGCAGGGCGGGGGCCAACGTCCTGACTTTC
v_gene: TRBV7-6
abundance: few
d_gene: NA
j_gene: TRBJ2-6

CDR3aa: CASSARGETQYF
CDR3nt: TGTGCCAGCAGTGCCAGGGGAGAGACCCAGTACTTC
v_gene: TRBV28
abundance: NA
d_gene: NA
j_gene: TRBJ2-5

CDR3aa: CASLGDGETADTQYF
CDR3nt: TGCGCCAGCCTGGGGGATGGGGAGACGGCAGATACGCAGTATTTT
v_gene: TRBV23-1
abundance: NA
d_gene: NA
j_gene: TRBJ2-3

CDR3aa: CSVEAPRGSYNEQFF
CDR3nt: TGCAGCGTTGAGGCCCCTCGGGGCTCCTACAATGAGCAGTTCTTC
v_gene: TRBV29-1
abundance: NA
d_gene: NA
j_gene: TRBJ2-1

CDR3aa: CATTVSGDPDVPFENSNQPQHF
CDR3nt: TGTGCCACCACCGTCTCAGGGGACCCCGATGTCCCCTTTGAGAATAGCAATCAGCCCCAGCATTTT
v_gene: TRBV24-1
abundance: once
d_gene: NA
j_gene: TRBJ1-5

CDR3aa: CASSSSRDGGGSNQPQHF
CDR3nt: TGTGCCAGCAGCTCATCCCGGGACGGGGGCGGGAGCAATCAGCCCCAGCATTTT
v_gene: TRBV5-6
abundance: NA
d_gene: NA
j_gene: TRBJ1-5

CDR3aa: CASSSNRARTDTQYF
CDR3nt: TGTGCCAGCAGTTCCAACAGGGCCCGCACAGATACGCAGTATTTT
v_gene: TRBV28
abundance: once
d_gene: NA
j_gene: TRBJ2-3

CDR3aa: CASSFGTGVNIQYF
CDR3nt: TGTGCCAGCAGTTTCGGGACAGGGGTCAACATTCAGTACTTC
v_gene: TRBV6-2/TRBV6-3
abundance: once
d_gene: TRBD1
j_gene: TRBJ2-4

CDR3aa: CASSPAATGVGNSPLHF
CDR3nt: TGTGCCAGCTCACCAGCGGCGACAGGGGTAGGTAATTCACCCCTCCACTTT
v_gene: TRBV18
abundance: NA
d_gene: TRBD1
j_gene: TRBJ1-6

CDR3aa: CASSLLGREQYF
CDR3nt: TGTGCCAGCAGTTTGTTGGGGAGGGAGCAGTACTTC
v_gene: TRBV12-3/TRBV12-4
abundance: NA
d_gene: NA
j_gene: TRBJ2-7

CDR3aa: CASSLDRGGREKLFF
CDR3nt: TGTGCCAGCAGCTTGGACCGGGGGGGAAGAGAAAAACTGTTTTTT
v_gene: TRBV5-4
abundance: few
d_gene: NA
j_gene: TRBJ1-4

CDR3aa: CASSLVQGGHLYTEAFF
CDR3nt: TGTGCCAGCAGCTTGGTACAGGGTGGGCACCTGTACACTGAAGCTTTCTTT
v_gene: TRBV5-6
abundance: NA
d_gene: NA
j_gene: TRBJ1-1

CDR3aa: CASSPVTLLSSYEQYF
CDR3nt: TGTGCCAGCAGCCCTGTGACTCTGCTGAGCTCCTACGAGCAGTACTTC
v_gene: TRBV7-6
abundance: NA
d_gene: NA
j_gene: TRBJ2-7

CDR3aa: CASSLNRAQGNQPQHF
CDR3nt: TGTGCCAGCAGCTTAAACAGGGCGCAAGGCAATCAGCCCCAGCATTTT
v_gene: TRBV2
abundance: NA
d_gene: NA
j_gene: TRBJ1-5

CDR3aa: CASSPGATEAFF
CDR3nt: TGTGCCAGCAGCCCGGGAGCAACTGAAGCTTTCTTT
v_gene: TRBV5-4
abundance: NA
d_gene: NA
j_gene: TRBJ1-1

CDR3aa: CASSPSGRGNSPLHF
CDR3nt: TGTGCCAGCAGCCCCTCGGGCAGGGGGAATTCACCCCTCCACTTT
v_gene: TRBV7-3
abundance: once
d_gene: TRBD1
j_gene: TRBJ1-6

CDR3aa: CASSHRDRGLYEQYF
CDR3nt: TGTGCCAGCAGCCACCGGGACAGGGGGCTCTACGAGCAGTACTTC
v_gene: TRBV5-4
abundance: NA
d_gene: TRBD1
j_gene: TRBJ2-7

CDR3aa: CASSQDPSGRLNEQFF
CDR3nt: TGTGCCAGCAGCCAAGATCCAAGCGGGAGGCTCAATGAGCAGTTCTTC
v_gene: TRBV4-2
abundance: NA
d_gene: TRBD2
j_gene: TRBJ2-1

CDR3aa: CASSSQGVSNQPQHF
CDR3nt: TGTGCCAGCAGTTCCCAGGGGGTAAGCAATCAGCCCCAGCATTTT
v_gene: TRBV27
abundance: NA
d_gene: TRBD1
j_gene: TRBJ1-5

CDR3aa: CASSKVETQYF
CDR3nt: TGTGCCAGCAGCAAAGTGGAGACCCAGTACTTC
v_gene: TRBV21-1
abundance: NA
d_gene: NA
j_gene: TRBJ2-5

CDR3aa: CASSEQKFYEQYF
CDR3nt: TGTGCCAGCAGTGAGCAGAAGTTCTACGAGCAGTACTTC
v_gene: TRBV6-1
abundance: NA
d_gene: NA
j_gene: TRBJ2-7

CDR3aa: CAWSATLTSAFF
CDR3nt: TGTGCCTGGAGTGCAACCCTAACCTCAGCTTTCTTT
v_gene: TRBV30
abundance: NA
d_gene: NA
j_gene: TRBJ1-1

CDR3aa: CASSDKGASYNEQFF
CDR3nt: TGTGCCAGCAGTGACAAGGGGGCCTCCTACAATGAGCAGTTCTTC
v_gene: TRBV6-4
abundance: NA
d_gene: TRBD1
j_gene: TRBJ2-1

CDR3aa: CASTPEGYGTDTQYF
CDR3nt: TGTGCCAGCACCCCAGAGGGGTACGGCACAGATACGCAGTATTTT
v_gene: TRBV2
abundance: NA
d_gene: NA
j_gene: TRBJ2-3

CDR3aa: CASSQENRGSYEQYF
CDR3nt: TGTGCCAGCAGCCAAGAAAATCGGGGGAGCTACGAGCAGTACTTC
v_gene: TRBV4-2
abundance: NA
d_gene: NA
j_gene: TRBJ2-7

CDR3aa: CASSFRGDNEKLFF
CDR3nt: TGCGCCAGCAGCTTCAGGGGGGATAATGAAAAACTGTTTTTT
v_gene: TRBV5-1
abundance: once
d_gene: TRBD1
j_gene: TRBJ1-4

CDR3aa: CASTTPGPSSYEQYF
CDR3nt: TGTGCCAGCACGACACCAGGACCTAGCTCCTACGAGCAGTACTTC
v_gene: TRBV5-6
abundance: NA
d_gene: NA
j_gene: TRBJ2-7

CDR3aa: CASSTGSANTGELFF
CDR3nt: TGTGCCAGCAGCACCGGGTCTGCGAACACCGGGGAGCTGTTTTTT
v_gene: TRBV7-6
abundance: NA
d_gene: NA
j_gene: TRBJ2-2

CDR3aa: CASSVDGNYGYTF
CDR3nt: TGTGCCAGCAGTGTCGACGGAAACTATGGCTACACCTTC
v_gene: TRBV28
abundance: NA
d_gene: NA
j_gene: TRBJ1-2

CDR3aa: CASSPPGQGHQPQHF
CDR3nt: TGTGCCAGCTCACCACCCGGACAGGGCCATCAGCCCCAGCATTTT
v_gene: TRBV18
abundance: NA
d_gene: TRBD1
j_gene: TRBJ1-5

CDR3aa: CASSYSLPLNTEAFF
CDR3nt: TGTGCCAGCAGTTACTCGCTACCGTTGAACACTGAAGCTTTCTTT
v_gene: TRBV6-5
abundance: NA
d_gene: NA
j_gene: TRBJ1-1

CDR3aa: CASSSLGQGGTDTQYF
CDR3nt: TGTGCCAGCTCCTCCCTCGGACAGGGTGGAACAGATACGCAGTATTTT
v_gene: TRBV18
abundance: NA
d_gene: TRBD1
j_gene: TRBJ2-3

CDR3aa: CASSFGPSGSTHEQFF
CDR3nt: TGTGCCAGCAGCTTCGGACCTAGCGGGAGTACCCATGAGCAGTTCTTC
v_gene: TRBV7-8
abundance: NA
d_gene: TRBD2
j_gene: TRBJ2-1

CDR3aa: CASSSSGGETQYF
CDR3nt: TGTGCCAGTAGTTCCAGCGGGGGGGAGACCCAGTACTTC
v_gene: TRBV19
abundance: NA
d_gene: TRBD2
j_gene: TRBJ2-5